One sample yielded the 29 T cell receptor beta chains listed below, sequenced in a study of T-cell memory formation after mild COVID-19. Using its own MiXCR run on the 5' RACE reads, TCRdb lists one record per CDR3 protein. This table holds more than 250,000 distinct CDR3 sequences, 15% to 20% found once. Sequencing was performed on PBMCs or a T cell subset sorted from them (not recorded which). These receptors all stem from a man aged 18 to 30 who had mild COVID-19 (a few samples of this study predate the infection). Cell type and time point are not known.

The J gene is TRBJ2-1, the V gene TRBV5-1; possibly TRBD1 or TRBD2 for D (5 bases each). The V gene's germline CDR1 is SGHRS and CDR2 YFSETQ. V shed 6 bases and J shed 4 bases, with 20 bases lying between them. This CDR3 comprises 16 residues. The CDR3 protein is CASTSQTGGGYNEQFF. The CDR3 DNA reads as TGCGCCAGCACCTCCCAGACGGGTGGGGGTTACAATGAGCAGTTCTTC.

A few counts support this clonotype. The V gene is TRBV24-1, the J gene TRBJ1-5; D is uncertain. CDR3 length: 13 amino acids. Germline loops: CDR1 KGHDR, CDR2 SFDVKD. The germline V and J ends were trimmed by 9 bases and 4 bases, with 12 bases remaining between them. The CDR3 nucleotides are TGTGCCACCGGACGCGGGGAGAATCAGCCCCAGCATTTT. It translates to CATGRGENQPQHF.

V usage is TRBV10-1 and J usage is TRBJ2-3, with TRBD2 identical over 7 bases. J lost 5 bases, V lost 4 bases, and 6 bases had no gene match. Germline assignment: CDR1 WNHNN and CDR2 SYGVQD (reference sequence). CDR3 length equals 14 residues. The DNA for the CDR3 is TGCGCCAGCAGTGGGGCGGGGGAGAGAGATACGCAGTATTTT. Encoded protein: CASSGAGERDTQYF.

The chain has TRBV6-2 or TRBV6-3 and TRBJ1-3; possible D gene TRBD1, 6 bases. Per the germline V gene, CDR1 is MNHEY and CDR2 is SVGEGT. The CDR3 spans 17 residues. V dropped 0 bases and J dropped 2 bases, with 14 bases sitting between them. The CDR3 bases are TGTGCCAGCAGTTACTCGGGATGGACAGTAGCTGGAAACACCATATATTTT. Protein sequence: CASSYSGWTVAGNTIYF.

The CDR3 is CASSPGQGTSYEQYV. In DNA, the CDR3 is TGTGCCAGCAGCCCCGGACAGGGGACCTCCTACGAGCAGTACGTC. This sequence joins TRBV12-3 or TRBV12-4 and TRBJ2-7, with 9 bases fitting TRBD1. The V and J ends lost 6 bases and 0 bases, in that order; junction bases with no gene match: 6. This CDR3 contains 15 residues.

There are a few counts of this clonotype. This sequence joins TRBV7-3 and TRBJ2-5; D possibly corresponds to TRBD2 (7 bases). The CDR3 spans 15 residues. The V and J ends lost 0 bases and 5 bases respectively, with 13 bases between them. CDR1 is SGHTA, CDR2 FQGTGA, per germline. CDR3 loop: CASSLTFGGQETQYF. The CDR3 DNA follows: TGTGCCAGCAGCTTAACCTTCGGGGGGCAGGAGACCCAGTACTTC.

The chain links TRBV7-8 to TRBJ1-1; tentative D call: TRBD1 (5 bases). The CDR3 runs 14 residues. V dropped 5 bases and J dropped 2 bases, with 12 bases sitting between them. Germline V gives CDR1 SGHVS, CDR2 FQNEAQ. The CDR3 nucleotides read TGTGCCAGCAGCCGCATCAGGGAAAACACTGAAGCTTTCTTT. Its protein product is CASSRIRENTEAFF. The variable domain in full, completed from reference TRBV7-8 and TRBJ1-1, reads GAGVSQSPRYKVAKRGQDVALRCDPISGHVSLFWYQQALGQGPEFLTYFQNEAQLDKSGLPSDRFFAERPEGSVSTLKIQRTQQEDSAVYLCASSRIRENTEAFFGQGTRLTVV.

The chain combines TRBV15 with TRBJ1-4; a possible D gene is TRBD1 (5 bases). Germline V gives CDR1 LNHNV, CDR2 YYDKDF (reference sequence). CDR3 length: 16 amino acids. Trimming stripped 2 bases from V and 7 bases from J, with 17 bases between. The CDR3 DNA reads TGTGCCACCAGCAGAACCCGAGGGCAGGGTACTGAAAAACTGTTTTTT. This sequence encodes CATSRTRGQGTEKLFF.

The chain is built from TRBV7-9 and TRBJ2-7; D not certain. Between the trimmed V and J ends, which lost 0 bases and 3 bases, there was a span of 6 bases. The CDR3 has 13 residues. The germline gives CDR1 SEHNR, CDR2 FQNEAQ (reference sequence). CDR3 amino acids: CASSLAHNYEQYV. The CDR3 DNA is TGTGCCAGCAGCTTAGCCCATAACTACGAGCAGTACGTC.

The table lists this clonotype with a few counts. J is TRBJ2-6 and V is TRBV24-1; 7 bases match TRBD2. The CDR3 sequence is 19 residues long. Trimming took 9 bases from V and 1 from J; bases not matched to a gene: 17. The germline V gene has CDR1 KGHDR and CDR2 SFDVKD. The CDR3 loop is CATGKQAWEGWSGANVLTF. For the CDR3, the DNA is TGTGCCACCGGAAAACAAGCCTGGGAGGGATGGTCTGGGGCCAACGTCCTGACTTTC.

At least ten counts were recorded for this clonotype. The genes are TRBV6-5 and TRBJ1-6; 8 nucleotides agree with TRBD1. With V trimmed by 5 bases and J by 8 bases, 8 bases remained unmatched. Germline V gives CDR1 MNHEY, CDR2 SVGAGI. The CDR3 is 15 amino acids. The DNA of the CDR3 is TGTGCCAGCAGTAGGACAGGGTTCCAAGATTCACCCCTCCACTTT. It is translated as CASSRTGFQDSPLHF.

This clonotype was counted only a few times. CDR3 protein: CASSLTSTRELFF. In DNA, the CDR3 is TGTGCCAGCAGCTTAACGTCGACCCGGGAGCTGTTTTTT. The chain recombines TRBV7-3 with TRBJ2-2; D gene ambiguous. Trimming took off 0 bases at V and 9 bases at J, with 8 bases between the two ends. Germline-derived CDR1 and CDR2 are SGHTA and FQGTGA. This CDR3 is built from 13 residues.

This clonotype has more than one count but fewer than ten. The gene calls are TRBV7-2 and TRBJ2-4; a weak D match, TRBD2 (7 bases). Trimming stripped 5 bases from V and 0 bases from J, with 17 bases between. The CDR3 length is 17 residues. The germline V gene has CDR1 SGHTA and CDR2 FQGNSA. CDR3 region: CASSPQVGGLAKNIQYF. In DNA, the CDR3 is TGTGCCAGCAGCCCTCAGGTGGGGGGGCTAGCCAAAAACATTCAGTACTTC.

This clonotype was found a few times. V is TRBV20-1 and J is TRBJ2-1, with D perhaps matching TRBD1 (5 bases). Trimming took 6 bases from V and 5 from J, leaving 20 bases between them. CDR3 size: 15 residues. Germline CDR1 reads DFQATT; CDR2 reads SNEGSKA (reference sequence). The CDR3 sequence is CSATLDRTFHNEQFF. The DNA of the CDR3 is TGCAGTGCCACCCTCGACAGAACCTTTCACAATGAGCAGTTCTTC.

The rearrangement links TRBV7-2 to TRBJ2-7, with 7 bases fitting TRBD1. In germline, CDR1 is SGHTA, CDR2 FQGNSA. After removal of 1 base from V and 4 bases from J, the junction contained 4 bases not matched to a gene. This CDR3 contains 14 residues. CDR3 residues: CASSLDRGAYEQYV. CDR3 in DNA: TGTGCCAGCAGCTTAGACAGGGGAGCGTACGAGCAGTACGTC.

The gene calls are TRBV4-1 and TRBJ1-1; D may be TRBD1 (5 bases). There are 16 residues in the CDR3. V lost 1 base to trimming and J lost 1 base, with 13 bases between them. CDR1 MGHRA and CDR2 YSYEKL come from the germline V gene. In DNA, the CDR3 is TGCGCCAGCAGCCAAGGGAGGTCCGGGGCGAACACTGAAGCTTTCTTT. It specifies CASSQGRSGANTEAFF.

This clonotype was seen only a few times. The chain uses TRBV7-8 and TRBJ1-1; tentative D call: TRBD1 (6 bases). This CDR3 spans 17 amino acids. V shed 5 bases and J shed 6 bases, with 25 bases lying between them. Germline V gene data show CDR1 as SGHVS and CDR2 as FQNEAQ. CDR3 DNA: TGTGCCAGCAGCCCACCGGGACAAGGATCCAATCACCCTGAAGCTTTCTTT. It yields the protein CASSPPGQGSNHPEAFF. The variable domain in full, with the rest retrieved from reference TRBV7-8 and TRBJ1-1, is GAGVSQSPRYKVAKRGQDVALRCDPISGHVSLFWYQQALGQGPEFLTYFQNEAQLDKSGLPSDRFFAERPEGSVSTLKIQRTQQEDSAVYLCASSPPGQGSNHPEAFFGQGTRLTVV.

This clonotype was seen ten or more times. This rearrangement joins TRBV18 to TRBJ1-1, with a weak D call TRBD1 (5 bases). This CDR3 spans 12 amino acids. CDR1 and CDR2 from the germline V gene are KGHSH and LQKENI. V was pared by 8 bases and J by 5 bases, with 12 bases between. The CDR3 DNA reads TGTGCCAGCAGCTGGGGGGGGACTGAAGCTTTCTTT. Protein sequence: CASSWGGTEAFF.

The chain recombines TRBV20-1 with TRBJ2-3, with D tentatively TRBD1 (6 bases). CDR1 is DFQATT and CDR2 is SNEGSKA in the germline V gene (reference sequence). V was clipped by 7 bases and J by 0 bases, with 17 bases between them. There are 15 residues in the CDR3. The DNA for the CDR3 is TGCAGTGGGGGGCCCCTTACAGGGAGCACAGATACGCAGTATTTT. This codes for CSGGPLTGSTDTQYF.

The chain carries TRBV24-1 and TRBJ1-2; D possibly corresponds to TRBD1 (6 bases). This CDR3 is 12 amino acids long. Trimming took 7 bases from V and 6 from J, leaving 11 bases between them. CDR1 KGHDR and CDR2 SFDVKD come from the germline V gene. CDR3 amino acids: CATRDSYDGYTF. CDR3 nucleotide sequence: TGTGCCACCAGGGACAGCTACGATGGCTACACCTTC.

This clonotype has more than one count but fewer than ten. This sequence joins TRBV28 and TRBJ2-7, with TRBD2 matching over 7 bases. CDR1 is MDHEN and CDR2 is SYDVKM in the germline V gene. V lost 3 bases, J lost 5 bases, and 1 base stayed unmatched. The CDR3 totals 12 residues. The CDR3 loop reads CASSLGGNEQYV. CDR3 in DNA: TGTGCCAGCAGTTTGGGGGGGAACGAGCAGTACGTC.

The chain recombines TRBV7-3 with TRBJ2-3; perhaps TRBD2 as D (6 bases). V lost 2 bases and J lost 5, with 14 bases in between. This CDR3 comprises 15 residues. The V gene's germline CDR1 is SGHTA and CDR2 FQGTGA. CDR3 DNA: TGTGCCAGCAGCTTATCTGCGGGGCCAGGAGATACGCAGTATTTT. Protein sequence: CASSLSAGPGDTQYF.

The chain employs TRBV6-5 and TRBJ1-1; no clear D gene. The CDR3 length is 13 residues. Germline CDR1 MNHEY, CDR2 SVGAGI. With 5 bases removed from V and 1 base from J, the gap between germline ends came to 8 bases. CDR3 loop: CASSRAGNTEAFF. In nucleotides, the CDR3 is TGTGCCAGCAGTAGGGCAGGGAACACTGAAGCTTTCTTT.

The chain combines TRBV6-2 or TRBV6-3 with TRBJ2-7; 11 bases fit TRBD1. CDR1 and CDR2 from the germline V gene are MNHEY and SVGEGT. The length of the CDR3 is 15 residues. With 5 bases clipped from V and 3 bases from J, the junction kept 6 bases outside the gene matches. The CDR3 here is CASSTRDRGSYEQYF. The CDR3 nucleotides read TGTGCCAGCAGTACCCGGGACAGGGGGAGCTACGAGCAGTACTTC.

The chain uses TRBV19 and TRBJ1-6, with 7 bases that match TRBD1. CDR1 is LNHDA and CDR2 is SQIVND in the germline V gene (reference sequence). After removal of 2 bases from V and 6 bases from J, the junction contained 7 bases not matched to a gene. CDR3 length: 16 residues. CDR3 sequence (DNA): TGTGCCAGTAGTATAAGCCCCAGGGGGTCTAATTCACCCCTCCACTTT. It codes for CASSISPRGSNSPLHF.

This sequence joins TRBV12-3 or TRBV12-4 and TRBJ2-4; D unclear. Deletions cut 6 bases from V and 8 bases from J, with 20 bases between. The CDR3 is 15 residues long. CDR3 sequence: CASRNRPIGGDIQYF. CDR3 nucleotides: TGTGCCAGCAGGAACCGACCCATAGGCGGTGACATTCAGTACTTC.

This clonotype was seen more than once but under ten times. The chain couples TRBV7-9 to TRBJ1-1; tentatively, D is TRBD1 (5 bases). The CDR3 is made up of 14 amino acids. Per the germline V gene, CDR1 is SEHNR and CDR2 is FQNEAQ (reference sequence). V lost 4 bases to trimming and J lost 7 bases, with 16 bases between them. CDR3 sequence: CASSSRQRPVEAFF. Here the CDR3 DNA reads TGTGCCAGCAGCTCCCGACAGAGACCGGTTGAAGCTTTCTTT. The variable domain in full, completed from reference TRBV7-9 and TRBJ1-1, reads DTGVSQNPRHKITKRGQNVTFRCDPISEHNRLYWYRQTLGQGPEFLTYFQNEAQLEKSRLLSDRFSAERPKGSFSTLEIQRTEQGDSAMYLCASSSRQRPVEAFFGQGTRLTVV.

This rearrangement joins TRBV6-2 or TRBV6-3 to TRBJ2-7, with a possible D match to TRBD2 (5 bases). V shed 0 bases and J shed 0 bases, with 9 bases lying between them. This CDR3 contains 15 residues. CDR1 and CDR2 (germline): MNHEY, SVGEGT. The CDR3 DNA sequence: TGTGCCAGCAGTTACTCGAGAGGGTACTCCTACGAGCAGTACGTC. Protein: CASSYSRGYSYEQYV.

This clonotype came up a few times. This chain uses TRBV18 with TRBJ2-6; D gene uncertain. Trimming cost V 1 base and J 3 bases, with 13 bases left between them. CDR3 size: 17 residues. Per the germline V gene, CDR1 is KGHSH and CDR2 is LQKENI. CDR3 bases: TGTGCCAGCTCACCACTACAGTTCTCTGGTGGGGCCAACGTCCTGACTTTC. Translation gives CASSPLQFSGGANVLTF.